This is a list of T cell receptor beta chains from one sample in a study of blood T cell repertoires in COVID-19. Assay used: immunoSEQ multiplex PCR; TCRdb lists only in-frame clones, some missing. The table lists about 220,000 clones, around 88% of them singletons, with roughly 14% in the top ten. The source material was PBMCs or T cells enriched from blood (not recorded which). These TCRs come from a woman aged 45-65 years with acute COVID-19. CDR3s include the opening cysteine and the closing phenylalanine or tryptophan. The D gene is left open where the match is weak. Only some rows state a clone size, as once, few, many or a class for expanded clones.

J gene: TRBJ2-7
D gene: -
clone size: -
V gene: TRBV2
CDR3 protein: CASSVSYEQYF
CDR3 DNA: TGTGCCAGCAGTGTTTCTTACGAGCAGTACTTC

J gene: TRBJ2-6
D gene: -
clone size: -
V gene: TRBV5-6
CDR3 protein: CASSPGQIERRGANVLTF
CDR3 DNA: TGTGCCAGCAGCCCAGGACAGATTGAGAGGCGAGGGGCCAACGTCCTGACTTTC

J gene: TRBJ1-4
D gene: TRBD1
clone size: -
V gene: TRBV28
CDR3 protein: CASSPLWTGGMFF
CDR3 DNA: TGTGCCAGCAGTCCCCTATGGACAGGGGGGATGTTTTTT

J gene: TRBJ1-6
D gene: TRBD1
clone size: -
V gene: TRBV9
CDR3 protein: CASSSGQGIGSYNSPLHF
CDR3 DNA: TGTGCCAGCAGCTCTGGACAGGGCATCGGCTCCTATAATTCACCCCTCCACTTT

J gene: TRBJ1-2
D gene: TRBD1
clone size: once
V gene: TRBV6-5
CDR3 protein: CASSYGQGSYGYTF
CDR3 DNA: TGTGCCAGCAGTTACGGACAGGGGAGTTATGGCTACACCTTC

J gene: TRBJ2-1
D gene: TRBD2
clone size: -
V gene: TRBV7-3
CDR3 protein: CASSLYSGRAGGRNEQFF
CDR3 DNA: TGTGCCAGCAGCTTATACAGCGGGAGGGCCGGGGGGAGGAATGAGCAGTTCTTC

J gene: TRBJ2-7
D gene: -
clone size: -
V gene: TRBV5-4
CDR3 protein: CASSPVPSYEQYF
CDR3 DNA: TGTGCCAGCAGCCCGGTACCCTCCTACGAGCAGTACTTC

J gene: TRBJ2-3
D gene: -
clone size: -
V gene: TRBV27
CDR3 protein: CASSLGVAYSQYF
CDR3 DNA: TGTGCCAGCAGTTTGGGAGTCGCCTATTCGCAGTATTTT

J gene: TRBJ2-7
D gene: TRBD2
clone size: -
V gene: TRBV5-1
CDR3 protein: CASSFSGRSYEQYF
CDR3 DNA: TGCGCCAGCAGCTTTAGCGGGAGGTCCTACGAGCAGTACTTC

J gene: TRBJ2-7
D gene: TRBD2
clone size: -
V gene: TRBV27
CDR3 protein: CASRAPRLAAYEQYF
CDR3 DNA: TGTGCCAGCAGAGCCCCCCGACTAGCCGCCTACGAGCAGTACTTC

J gene: TRBJ2-2
D gene: TRBD1
clone size: -
V gene: TRBV5-8
CDR3 protein: CASSPRDRGYTGELFF
CDR3 DNA: TGTGCCAGCAGCCCCCGGGACAGGGGGTACACCGGGGAGCTGTTTTTT

J gene: TRBJ2-1
D gene: TRBD1
clone size: -
V gene: TRBV9
CDR3 protein: CASSSQGDEQFF
CDR3 DNA: TGTGCCAGCAGCTCTCAGGGGGATGAGCAGTTCTTC

J gene: TRBJ1-2
D gene: TRBD1
clone size: -
V gene: TRBV5-4
CDR3 protein: CASSGQGLGYTF
CDR3 DNA: TGTGCCAGCAGCGGACAGGGTCTCGGCTACACCTTC

J gene: TRBJ2-7
D gene: TRBD2
clone size: -
V gene: TRBV7-6
CDR3 protein: CASSPSGTSGKDSYEQYF
CDR3 DNA: TGTGCCAGCAGCCCTTCCGGGACTAGCGGGAAGGATAGCTACGAGCAGTACTTC

J gene: TRBJ1-5
D gene: TRBD1
clone size: -
V gene: TRBV5-8
CDR3 protein: CASSPRDRETQPQHF
CDR3 DNA: TGTGCCAGCAGCCCCCGGGACAGGGAAACTCAGCCCCAGCATTTT

J gene: TRBJ1-5
D gene: TRBD1
clone size: -
V gene: TRBV29-1
CDR3 protein: CSVLLSGQVSNQPQHF
CDR3 DNA: TGCAGCGTCCTACTCTCAGGACAGGTTAGCAATCAGCCCCAGCATTTT

J gene: TRBJ1-2
D gene: -
clone size: -
V gene: TRBV28
CDR3 protein: CASSLPGRRDGYTF
CDR3 DNA: TGTGCCAGCAGTTTACCAGGGAGGAGGGACGGCTACACCTTC

J gene: TRBJ2-5
D gene: -
clone size: -
V gene: TRBV30
CDR3 protein: CAWSEQGETQYF
CDR3 DNA: TGTGCCTGGAGTGAACAGGGAGAGACCCAGTACTTC

J gene: TRBJ1-4
D gene: TRBD1
clone size: -
V gene: TRBV28
CDR3 protein: CASSTGVEKLFF
CDR3 DNA: TGTGCCAGCTCAACAGGGGTTGAAAAACTGTTTTTT

J gene: TRBJ2-5
D gene: -
clone size: -
V gene: TRBV28
CDR3 protein: CASAYQETQYF
CDR3 DNA: TGTGCCAGCGCGTACCAAGAGACCCAGTACTTC

J gene: TRBJ2-7
D gene: TRBD2
clone size: -
V gene: TRBV4-1
CDR3 protein: CASSQELAGGAGEQYF
CDR3 DNA: TGCGCCAGCAGCCAAGAACTAGCGGGAGGGGCGGGCGAGCAGTACTTC

J gene: TRBJ2-3
D gene: -
clone size: -
V gene: TRBV6-4
CDR3 protein: CASRGRGDTQYF
CDR3 DNA: TGTGCCAGCAGGGGGAGAGGGGATACGCAGTATTTT

J gene: TRBJ2-5
D gene: TRBD1
clone size: -
V gene: TRBV19
CDR3 protein: CASSWDSETQYF
CDR3 DNA: TGTGCCAGTAGTTGGGACAGTGAGACCCAGTACTTC

J gene: TRBJ2-5
D gene: TRBD1
clone size: -
V gene: TRBV15
CDR3 protein: CATSRTIQGAETQYF
CDR3 DNA: TGTGCCACCAGCAGGACAATACAGGGGGCAGAGACCCAGTACTTC

J gene: TRBJ2-1
D gene: TRBD2
clone size: -
V gene: TRBV7-3
CDR3 protein: CASSPTSGGANEQFF
CDR3 DNA: TGTGCCAGCAGCCCTACTAGCGGAGGGGCCAATGAGCAGTTCTTC

J gene: TRBJ2-3
D gene: -
clone size: -
V gene: TRBV4-3
CDR3 protein: CASSQNSRRRGDTQYF
CDR3 DNA: TGCGCCAGCAGCCAAAATAGCCGGAGGAGAGGCGATACGCAGTATTTT

J gene: TRBJ2-1
D gene: TRBD1
clone size: -
V gene: TRBV28
CDR3 protein: CASSTRTGQFF
CDR3 DNA: TGTGCCAGCAGTACTAGGACAGGCCAGTTCTTC

J gene: TRBJ1-2
D gene: -
clone size: -
V gene: TRBV5-1
CDR3 protein: CASSPPLSGPGGYTF
CDR3 DNA: TGCGCCAGCAGCCCGCCACTCTCGGGCCCGGGAGGCTACACCTTC

J gene: TRBJ1-2
D gene: -
clone size: -
V gene: TRBV29-1
CDR3 protein: CSVEDLGVGGYTF
CDR3 DNA: TGCAGCGTTGAAGATCTCGGGGTAGGTGGCTACACCTTC

J gene: TRBJ2-1
D gene: -
clone size: -
V gene: TRBV27
CDR3 protein: CASSLQSLFSNEQFF
CDR3 DNA: TGTGCCAGCAGTTTACAATCACTGTTTTCAAATGAGCAGTTCTTC

J gene: TRBJ1-3
D gene: -
clone size: -
V gene: TRBV11-3
CDR3 protein: CASSPGSGDGNTIYF
CDR3 DNA: TGTGCCAGCAGCCCGGGGTCAGGGGACGGAAACACCATATATTTT

J gene: TRBJ1-5
D gene: TRBD1
clone size: -
V gene: TRBV28
CDR3 protein: CASSLLPGQGASNQPQHF
CDR3 DNA: TGTGCCAGCAGTCTGCTACCGGGACAGGGGGCGAGCAATCAGCCCCAGCATTTT

J gene: TRBJ1-2
D gene: TRBD1
clone size: -
V gene: TRBV29-1
CDR3 protein: CSADRGANYGYTF
CDR3 DNA: TGCAGCGCAGACAGGGGAGCTAACTATGGCTACACCTTC

J gene: TRBJ1-1
D gene: -
clone size: -
V gene: TRBV4-2
CDR3 protein: CASSPARGWNTEAFF
CDR3 DNA: TGTGCCAGCAGCCCGGCAAGAGGTTGGAACACTGAAGCTTTCTTT

J gene: TRBJ1-4
D gene: TRBD1
clone size: -
V gene: TRBV19
CDR3 protein: CASSNRGTNEKLFF
CDR3 DNA: TGTGCCAGTAGTAACAGGGGGACTAATGAAAAACTGTTTTTT

J gene: TRBJ1-1
D gene: -
clone size: -
V gene: TRBV5-1
CDR3 protein: CASSLAPGGVYTEAFF
CDR3 DNA: TGCGCCAGCAGCTTGGCCCCCGGGGGGGTGTACACTGAAGCTTTCTTT

J gene: TRBJ1-2
D gene: TRBD1
clone size: few
V gene: TRBV12-3/TRBV12-4
CDR3 protein: CASSLNRGGYTF
CDR3 DNA: TGTGCCAGCAGCTTAAACAGGGGCGGCTACACCTTC

J gene: TRBJ1-2
D gene: -
clone size: once
V gene: TRBV28
CDR3 protein: CASSFSLRSGCTF
CDR3 DNA: TGTGCCAGCAGTTTTTCCCTCCGATCGGGATGCACCTTC

J gene: TRBJ2-3
D gene: -
clone size: -
V gene: TRBV21-1
CDR3 protein: CASSMGQARTDTQYF
CDR3 DNA: TGTGCCAGCAGCATGGGGCAGGCGCGTACAGATACGCAGTATTTT

J gene: TRBJ2-4
D gene: TRBD1
clone size: -
V gene: TRBV28
CDR3 protein: CASSQTGGNIQYF
CDR3 DNA: TGTGCCAGCAGTCAAACAGGGGGGAACATTCAGTACTTC

J gene: TRBJ2-2
D gene: -
clone size: once
V gene: TRBV28
CDR3 protein: CASSSGGLNTGELFF
CDR3 DNA: TGTGCCAGCAGTTCAGGAGGGCTAAATACCGGGGAGCTGTTTTTT

J gene: TRBJ2-5
D gene: -
clone size: -
V gene: TRBV7-2
CDR3 protein: CASSFGGQETQYF
CDR3 DNA: TGTGCCAGCAGCTTCGGCGGCCAAGAGACCCAGTACTTC

J gene: TRBJ1-4
D gene: -
clone size: -
V gene: TRBV27
CDR3 protein: CASSLHRRTVNEKLFF
CDR3 DNA: TGTGCCAGCAGTTTACACCGTCGGACAGTTAATGAAAAACTGTTTTTT

J gene: TRBJ1-1
D gene: TRBD1
clone size: -
V gene: TRBV15
CDR3 protein: CATSRQGNTEAFF
CDR3 DNA: TGTGCCACCAGTAGACAGGGAAACACTGAAGCTTTCTTT

J gene: TRBJ2-5
D gene: -
clone size: -
V gene: TRBV27
CDR3 protein: CASSLLSGSQETQYF
CDR3 DNA: TGTGCCAGCAGTTTACTCTCCGGGTCCCAAGAGACCCAGTACTTC

J gene: TRBJ1-1
D gene: -
clone size: -
V gene: TRBV2
CDR3 protein: CASSERGVSLVNTEAFF
CDR3 DNA: TGTGCCAGCAGTGAAAGGGGTGTATCCCTAGTGAACACTGAAGCTTTCTTT

J gene: TRBJ1-2
D gene: -
clone size: -
V gene: TRBV28
CDR3 protein: CASSTGRNYGYTF
CDR3 DNA: TGTGCCAGCAGTACAGGGAGAAACTATGGCTACACCTTC

J gene: TRBJ2-7
D gene: -
clone size: -
V gene: TRBV14
CDR3 protein: CASSQGPRGNRNEQYF
CDR3 DNA: TGTGCCAGCAGCCAAGGGCCGCGTGGTAACAGAAACGAGCAGTACTTC